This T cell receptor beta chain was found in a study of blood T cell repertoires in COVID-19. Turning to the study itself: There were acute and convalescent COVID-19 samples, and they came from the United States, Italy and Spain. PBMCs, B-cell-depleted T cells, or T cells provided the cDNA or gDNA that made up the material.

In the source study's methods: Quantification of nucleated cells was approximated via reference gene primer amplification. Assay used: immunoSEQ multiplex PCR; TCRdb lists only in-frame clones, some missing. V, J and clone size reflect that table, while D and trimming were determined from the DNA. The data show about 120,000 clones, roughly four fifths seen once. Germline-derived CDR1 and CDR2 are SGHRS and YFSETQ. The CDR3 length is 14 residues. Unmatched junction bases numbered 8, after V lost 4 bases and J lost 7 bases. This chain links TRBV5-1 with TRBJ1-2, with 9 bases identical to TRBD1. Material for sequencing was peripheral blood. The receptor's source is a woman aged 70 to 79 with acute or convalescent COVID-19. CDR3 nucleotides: TGCGCCAGCAGCAGAACCGACAGGGGGAGTGGCTACACCTTC. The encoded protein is CASSRTDRGSGYTF.